Following are 7 T cell receptor beta chains from one sample sequenced in a study of T cells after yellow fever vaccination. One entry per CDR3 protein, called by TCRdb with MiXCR from the 5' RACE reads. The data hold under 500,000 distinct CDR3 sequences, with about 19% observed a single time. The input for sequencing was PBMCs, taken before the yellow fever booster vaccination. These receptors were collected from a man between 18 and 35 years old who received the YFV17D yellow fever vaccine.

The J gene is TRBJ2-1, the V gene TRBV11-2; maybe TRBD1 (5 bases). Per germline, CDR1 SGHAT and CDR2 FQNNGV. This CDR3 contains 19 residues. The V gene lost 2 bases and the J gene lost 9 bases, with 29 bases spanning the gap. The CDR3 DNA sequence: TGTGCCAGCAGCTTAAGGGGTTTCGGCGGTCCATCTCACTTCAGTGAGCAGTTCTTC. It yields the protein CASSLRGFGGPSHFSEQFF.

This clonotype was detected a few times. The V gene is TRBV6-2 or TRBV6-3, the J gene TRBJ1-2, with D uncertain. Per the germline V gene, CDR1 is MNHEY and CDR2 is SVGEGT. Trimming stripped 0 bases from V and 5 bases from J, with 13 bases between. The length of the CDR3 is 15 residues. CDR3 protein: CASSYSRRDRYGYTF. In DNA form, the CDR3 reads TGTGCCAGCAGTTACTCGCGACGGGATAGATATGGCTACACCTTC.

This clonotype was observed at least ten times. The rearrangement links TRBV7-9 to TRBJ2-7, with D possibly being TRBD1 (5 bases). The CDR3 runs 12 residues. V was trimmed by 5 bases and J by 4 bases, leaving 9 bases between them. Germline V gene sequence: CDR1 SEHNR, CDR2 FQNEAQ (reference sequence). The CDR3 DNA reads as TGTGCCAGCAGCCTCCAGGGTTACGAGCAGTACGTC. This codes for CASSLQGYEQYV.

The genes are TRBV20-1 and TRBJ2-5; 7 bases map to TRBD2. This CDR3 has 15 amino acids. The J segment lost 5 bases and the V segment lost 5 bases, leaving 14 bases of the junction unmatched. Germline V lookup: CDR1 DFQATT, CDR2 SNEGSKA (reference sequence). DNA for the CDR3: TGCAGTGCTGACCGGCTAGCGGATCCTCACGAGACCCAGTACTTC. It codes for CSADRLADPHETQYF.

This clonotype turned up a few times. The chain recombines TRBV12-3 or TRBV12-4 with TRBJ1-2, with D tentatively TRBD1 (6 bases). The ends were cut back, 5 bases at V and 4 bases at J, with 11 bases in the middle. This CDR3 contains 13 residues. CDR3 loop: CASSQTGTYGYTF. As DNA, the CDR3 is TGTGCCAGCAGTCAAACAGGGACCTATGGCTACACCTTC.

This rearrangement joins TRBV6-1 to TRBJ2-1; D not resolved. Trimming cost V 2 bases and J 7 bases, with 6 bases left between them. The germline gives CDR1 MNHNS, CDR2 SASEGT. This CDR3 spans 12 amino acids. The CDR3, as DNA: TGTGCCAGCAGTGAACTGGTTAATGAGCAGTTCTTC. The encoded protein is CASSELVNEQFF.

The chain carries TRBV10-3 and TRBJ2-5; tentative D call: TRBD1 (5 bases). Germline V lookup: CDR1 ENHRY, CDR2 SYGVKD. The V and J ends lost 7 bases and 2 bases respectively, with 11 bases between them. This CDR3 is 13 amino acids long. The CDR3 coding sequence is TGTGCCATCACCGCGACAGAACAAGAGACCCAGTACTTC. Translated: CAITATEQETQYF.